This is a list of T cell receptor beta chains from one sample in a study of T cells in Graves' hyperthyroidism and ophthalmopathy. Each CDR3 protein is one row after TCRdb ran MiXCR on the multiplex PCR reads. The sample lists under 800,000 distinct CDR3 sequences, around 15% occurring once. Material: blood. The receptor set was obtained from a young woman with Graves' hyperthyroidism. Each CDR3 is given with its conserved first and last residue. D genes are given only for firm matches. Clone sizes are given selectively: once, few, many, or a class where the clone is expanded.

j_call	v_call	clone_size	d_call	cdr3_nt	cdr3_aa
TRBJ2-7	TRBV5-1	many	.	TGCGCCAGCAGTCCCTCTGGGAAGCGGGTGCGGGCTGAGCAGTACTTC	CASSPSGKRVRAEQYF
TRBJ1-1	TRBV6-1	few	.	TGTGCCAGCAGTAAAGGGGGAGGGGGTCCCACTGAAGCTTTCTTT	CASSKGGGGPTEAFF
TRBJ2-6	TRBV7-6	.	.	TGTGCCAGCAGCTTAGGAGTTCGCAAGAAGGGATCCTCTGGGGCCAACGTCCTGACTTTC	CASSLGVRKKGSSGANVLTF
TRBJ1-1	TRBV4-1	few	.	TGCGCCAGCAGCCAAGATTACAGTTTATCGCCTGAAGCTTTCTTT	CASSQDYSLSPEAFF
TRBJ2-3	TRBV6-1	many	TRBD2	TGTGCCAGCAGTACGGGGGGAGTTCGGACAGATACGCAGTATTTT	CASSTGGVRTDTQYF
TRBJ2-1	TRBV6-1	many	TRBD2	TGTGCCAGCAGACAGACTAGCGGACCCTACAATGAGCAGTTCTTC	CASRQTSGPYNEQFF
TRBJ2-1	TRBV3-1	.	.	TGTGCCAGCAGCCTGACGACTGAGCAGTTCTTC	CASSLTTEQFF
TRBJ2-7	TRBV6-2/TRBV6-3	many	TRBD1	TGTGCCAGCAGTTACTCACCACAGGGGGGACGTGGCGAGCAGTACTTC	CASSYSPQGGRGEQYF
TRBJ2-1	TRBV19	.	.	TGTGCCAGTAGTACCGGCCGGTGGCACCGGGGCAATGAGCAGTTCTTC	CASSTGRWHRGNEQFF
TRBJ2-7	TRBV20-1	many	TRBD2	TGCAGTGCTGGGGTAGCGGGTTACGAGCAGTACTTC	CSAGVAGYEQYF
TRBJ2-1	TRBV12-3/TRBV12-4	once	TRBD2	TGTGCCAGCACCCGGGGACTAGCGGGAGCGGGGGACAATGAGCAGTTCTTC	CASTRGLAGAGDNEQFF
TRBJ2-2	TRBV30	many	TRBD2	TGTGCCTGGAGCCAAGTAGCGGGACGGGGCGGGGAGCTGTTTTTT	CAWSQVAGRGGELFF
TRBJ2-3	TRBV28	.	TRBD2	TGTGCCAGCAGTTTAGGTCTTGCGGGACTAGCGGGAGGGATCACAGATACGCAGTATTTT	CASSLGLAGLAGGITDTQYF
TRBJ2-2	TRBV20-1	few	.	TGCAGTGCTAGACCCACTCGTACCGGGGAGCTGTTTTTT	CSARPTRTGELFF
TRBJ2-3	TRBV28	.	TRBD1	TGTGCCAGCAGCCCCCCAGGGGGCGCCGGCACAGATACGCAGTATTTT	CASSPPGGAGTDTQYF
TRBJ2-3	TRBV20-1	.	TRBD1	TGCAGTGCTAGAGAAAGGGGGCGAGACGCCTTCGGTCCTAGCACAGATACGCAGTATTTT	CSARERGRDAFGPSTDTQYF
TRBJ1-1	TRBV6-2/TRBV6-3	.	.	TGTGCCAGCAGTTACCGCGATCGGGTGAACACTGAAGCTTTCTTT	CASSYRDRVNTEAFF
TRBJ1-2	TRBV18	many	TRBD1	TGTGCCAGCTCACCAGGACAGGGCACCTATGGCTACACCTTC	CASSPGQGTYGYTF
TRBJ2-1	TRBV12-3/TRBV12-4	.	TRBD2	TGTGCCAGCAGTTGGACTAGCGGGAGGATGGGTGAGCAGTTCTTC	CASSWTSGRMGEQFF
TRBJ2-2	TRBV11-2	many	.	TGTGCCAGCAGCTTAGTCCGAGGTCCCAGGGTACGAACCGGGGAGCTGTTTTTT	CASSLVRGPRVRTGELFF
TRBJ2-1	TRBV2	many	.	TGTGCCAGCGCCCTCGGCCTGGGGCGGGAGCAGTTCTTC	CASALGLGREQFF
TRBJ2-2	TRBV4-3	few	.	TGCGCCAGCAGCCAAGACCAGGGGAGCCCCGGGGAGCTGTTTTTT	CASSQDQGSPGELFF
TRBJ2-1	TRBV7-3	.	TRBD2	TGTGCCAGCAGCTCAGTTGGGGGGAGGGCCACCTACAATGAGCAGTTCTTC	CASSSVGGRATYNEQFF
TRBJ2-3	TRBV6-1	.	TRBD2	TGTGCCAGCAGTGATGCGGGACTAGCGGGCCAAGGGGGTACGCAGTATTTT	CASSDAGLAGQGGTQYF
TRBJ1-1	TRBV29-1	many	.	TGCAGCGTTGAAAAGGGGATGAACACTGAAGCTTTCTTT	CSVEKGMNTEAFF
TRBJ2-6	TRBV30	few	TRBD1	TGTGCCTGGACAACAGGGGCTGGGGCCAACGTCCTGACTTTC	CAWTTGAGANVLTF
TRBJ2-3	TRBV4-3	few	TRBD2	TGCGCCAGCAGCCAAGATAGACTAGCGGTTACAGATACGCAGTATTTT	CASSQDRLAVTDTQYF
TRBJ2-4	TRBV13	.	.	TGTGCCAGCGCATATAGAACCAAAAACATTCAGTACTTC	CASAYRTKNIQYF
TRBJ2-3	TRBV20-1	many	TRBD2	TGCAGTGCTAGACCGCCCGGACTAGCAGCAGATACGCAGTATTTT	CSARPPGLAADTQYF
TRBJ2-1	TRBV2	many	.	TGTGCCAGCAGTCCCCAGTTCAACAATGAGCAGTTCTTC	CASSPQFNNEQFF
TRBJ2-3	TRBV2	once	TRBD2	TGTGCCAGCAGTGGGGTGTCTAGCGGGAGCACAGATACGCAGTATTTT	CASSGVSSGSTDTQYF